This paragraph covers one T cell receptor beta chain sequence. TCRdb ran MiXCR on the 5' RACE reads and lists one entry per CDR3 protein. Of a few hundred thousand distinct CDR3 sequences listed, more than 15% are singletons. Germline-derived CDR1 and CDR2 are LNHDA and SQIVND (reference sequence). This CDR3 contains 13 residues. V lost 11 bases to trimming and J lost 2 bases; unmatched junction nucleotides: 8. The source of the sample is a study of T-cell memory formation after mild COVID-19. Sequenced sample: PBMCs or a T cell subset sorted from them (not recorded which). The clonotype comes from a man younger than 30 who had mild COVID-19 (a few samples of this study predate the infection). Cell type and time point are not known. The rearrangement links TRBV19 to TRBJ2-7; 8 positions match TRBD2. In DNA form, the CDR3 reads TGTGCCGGAACTAGCGGTCCCACCTACGAGCAGTACTTC. Protein: CAGTSGPTYEQYF.